Listed below are T cell receptor beta chains from one sample, sequenced in a study of immune evolution from preneoplasia to lung adenocarcinoma. TCRdb keeps only in-frame clones here, not all; method: immunoSEQ multiplex PCR. The repertoire holds about 5,100 clones, with around 85% as singletons. Sample: FFPE minimally invasive lung adenocarcinoma tissue. The source is a person aged 45-69 years with lung adenocarcinoma. Both conserved end residues are part of each CDR3. The order of the fields is D gene, J gene, V gene, clone size, CDR3 protein, CDR3 DNA. A D gene is named only where the DNA matches it firmly. Only part of the rows carry a size: once, few, many, or a class if the clone is expanded.

d_call: -
j_call: TRBJ1-5
v_call: TRBV6-1
clone_size: -
cdr3_aa: CASSEVGVSNQPQHF
cdr3_nt: TGTGCCAGCAGTGAAGTCGGAGTAAGCAATCAGCCCCAGCATTTT

d_call: TRBD1
j_call: TRBJ1-1
v_call: TRBV19
clone_size: few
cdr3_aa: CASSTDLTGAEAFF
cdr3_nt: TGTGCCAGTAGTACCGATCTGACAGGGGCTGAAGCTTTCTTT

d_call: TRBD2
j_call: TRBJ2-3
v_call: TRBV4-1
clone_size: -
cdr3_aa: CATNTSAKTDTQYF
cdr3_nt: TGCGCCACCAATACTAGCGCAAAAACAGATACGCAGTATTTT

d_call: -
j_call: TRBJ1-2
v_call: TRBV19
clone_size: few
cdr3_aa: CASSDDRLGYGYTF
cdr3_nt: TGTGCCAGTAGCGATGACAGGTTGGGCTATGGCTACACCTTC

d_call: -
j_call: TRBJ2-5
v_call: TRBV19
clone_size: -
cdr3_aa: CASRSLDSQETQYF
cdr3_nt: TGTGCCAGTAGATCGCTGGACAGCCAAGAGACCCAGTACTTC

d_call: -
j_call: TRBJ1-1
v_call: TRBV7-2
clone_size: -
cdr3_aa: CASSLRQENTEAFF
cdr3_nt: TGTGCCAGCAGCTTAAGACAGGAAAACACTGAAGCTTTCTTT

d_call: TRBD2
j_call: TRBJ2-3
v_call: TRBV7-3
clone_size: -
cdr3_aa: CASSLPRTSGGGTDTQYF
cdr3_nt: TGTGCCAGCAGCTTACCCCGGACTAGCGGAGGGGGCACAGATACGCAGTATTTT

d_call: -
j_call: TRBJ2-1
v_call: TRBV2
clone_size: few
cdr3_aa: CASSVVNEQFF
cdr3_nt: TGTGCCAGCAGTGTGGTCAATGAGCAGTTCTTC

d_call: -
j_call: TRBJ2-5
v_call: TRBV6-1
clone_size: -
cdr3_aa: CASSEKIGGGFQETQYF
cdr3_nt: TGTGCCAGCAGTGAAAAAATAGGGGGGGGGTTTCAAGAGACCCAGTACTTC

d_call: -
j_call: TRBJ2-7
v_call: TRBV11-2
clone_size: -
cdr3_aa: CASSLGETATYEQYF
cdr3_nt: TGTGCCAGCAGCCTGGGAGAGACAGCGACCTACGAGCAGTACTTC

d_call: -
j_call: TRBJ2-3
v_call: TRBV7-3
clone_size: few
cdr3_aa: CASSLTVTPDTQYF
cdr3_nt: TGTGCCAGCAGCTTAACAGTTACTCCAGATACGCAGTATTTT

d_call: -
j_call: TRBJ1-4
v_call: TRBV5-1
clone_size: -
cdr3_aa: CASSPVTGNEKLFF
cdr3_nt: TGCGCCAGCAGCCCTGTAACAGGGAATGAAAAACTGTTTTTT

d_call: -
j_call: TRBJ2-7
v_call: TRBV6-6
clone_size: -
cdr3_aa: CASSYETIVLGYEQYF
cdr3_nt: TGTGCCAGCAGTTATGAGACTATAGTCTTAGGGTACGAGCAGTACTTC

d_call: TRBD1
j_call: TRBJ2-2
v_call: TRBV11-2
clone_size: -
cdr3_aa: CASSQDRGKAGELFF
cdr3_nt: TGTGCCAGCAGCCAGGACAGGGGGAAGGCCGGGGAGCTGTTTTTT

d_call: -
j_call: TRBJ2-5
v_call: TRBV5-6
clone_size: -
cdr3_aa: CASSTNMEASETQYF
cdr3_nt: TGTGCCAGCAGCACAAATATGGAGGCTTCAGAGACCCAGTACTTC

d_call: -
j_call: TRBJ1-1
v_call: TRBV7-8
clone_size: few
cdr3_aa: CASSLGLGGPGGTEAFF
cdr3_nt: TGTGCCAGCAGCTTAGGCCTTGGAGGGCCTGGCGGTACTGAAGCTTTCTTT

d_call: -
j_call: TRBJ2-2
v_call: TRBV4-3
clone_size: large
cdr3_aa: CASSQDFPPYTGELFF
cdr3_nt: TGCGCCAGCAGCCAAGATTTCCCGCCTTACACCGGGGAGCTGTTTTTT

d_call: TRBD1
j_call: TRBJ1-1
v_call: TRBV9
clone_size: -
cdr3_aa: CASRATGATEAFF
cdr3_nt: TGTGCCAGCAGGGCGACAGGGGCCACTGAAGCTTTCTTT

d_call: TRBD2
j_call: TRBJ2-4
v_call: TRBV30
clone_size: -
cdr3_aa: CAWSEAGGGGTIQYF
cdr3_nt: TGTGCCTGGAGTGAAGCGGGGGGGGGTGGAACCATTCAGTACTTC

d_call: -
j_call: TRBJ2-2
v_call: TRBV21-1
clone_size: -
cdr3_aa: CASSKRSRYTGELFF
cdr3_nt: TGTGCCAGCAGCAAACGATCCAGGTACACCGGGGAGCTGTTTTTT

d_call: -
j_call: TRBJ2-2
v_call: TRBV7-2
clone_size: -
cdr3_aa: CASSPSTARTGELFF
cdr3_nt: TGTGCCAGCAGCCCTTCGACAGCCCGCACCGGGGAGCTGTTTTTT

d_call: -
j_call: TRBJ2-3
v_call: TRBV2
clone_size: -
cdr3_aa: CASHPGTDTQYF
cdr3_nt: TGTGCCAGCCATCCGGGCACAGATACGCAGTATTTT

d_call: -
j_call: TRBJ2-7
v_call: TRBV30
clone_size: once
cdr3_aa: CAWSVGEGRQYF
cdr3_nt: TGTGCCTGGAGTGTAGGCGAAGGGAGGCAGTACTTC

d_call: -
j_call: TRBJ1-5
v_call: TRBV18
clone_size: few
cdr3_aa: CASSPSMGVQPQHF
cdr3_nt: TGTGCCAGCTCACCAAGTATGGGTGTTCAGCCCCAGCATTTT

d_call: -
j_call: TRBJ1-2
v_call: TRBV30
clone_size: -
cdr3_aa: CAWNLPAGYTF
cdr3_nt: TGTGCCTGGAATCTCCCAGCGGGCTACACCTTC

d_call: -
j_call: TRBJ2-3
v_call: TRBV29-1
clone_size: -
cdr3_aa: CSVEGVSKTTTDTQYF
cdr3_nt: TGCAGCGTTGAAGGGGTGTCGAAGACCACCACAGATACGCAGTATTTT

d_call: -
j_call: TRBJ1-6
v_call: TRBV4-1
clone_size: -
cdr3_aa: CASSPAGPKNSPLHF
cdr3_nt: TGCGCCAGCAGCCCCGCGGGGCCCAAAAATTCACCCCTCCACTTT

d_call: -
j_call: TRBJ2-7
v_call: TRBV5-4
clone_size: -
cdr3_aa: CASSLSWGSSYEQYF
cdr3_nt: TGTGCCAGCAGCTTGTCCTGGGGCAGCTCCTACGAGCAGTACTTC

d_call: -
j_call: TRBJ1-1
v_call: TRBV29-1
clone_size: -
cdr3_aa: CSVEVQLNTEAFF
cdr3_nt: TGCAGCGTTGAAGTTCAGCTGAACACTGAAGCTTTCTTT